The clone carrying this T cell receptor (beta chain) showed up just once. The antigen remains undetermined. The CDR3 length is 13 residues. The ends lost 0 bases at V and 6 bases at J; junction bases unmatched: 1. Per the germline V gene, CDR1 is GTSNPN and CDR2 is SVGIG (reference sequence). The PCR ran on 60 Vbeta and 13 Jbeta primers. TCRdb's table, derived via immunoSEQ multiplex PCR, lists solely in-frame clones and lacks some. The sample has roughly 130,000 clones; roughly 82% are singletons. This sample stems from a study of cytomegalovirus exposure and HLA in healthy donors. Study-level findings and limits: Within the data, a cluster of highly shared sequence variants was likely a sequencing artifact. In a later analysis, a missense DCLRE1C variant was linked to TCR beta V- and J-gene trimming. Analyses of presence/absence relied on an assumption of roughly uniform sequencing depth across donors.

The rearrangement uses TRBV30 and TRBJ1-5, with 8 bases aligning to TRBD1. The sequence derives from a boy between 10 and 17 years old in good health and CMV-seronegative. The specimen was PBMCs. CDR3 nucleotides: TGTGCCTGGAGTGTCAGGGGGCTTCAGCCCCAGCATTTT. Protein product: CAWSVRGLQPQHF. The whole variable domain, filled in from reference TRBV30 and TRBJ1-5, reads SQTIHQWPATLVQPVGSPLSLECTVEGTSNPNLYWYRQAAGRGLQLLFYSVGIGQISSEVPQNLSASRPQDRQFILSSKKLLLSDSGFYLCAWSVRGLQPQHFGDGTRLSIL.